This T cell receptor (beta chain) was profiled in a study of blood T cell repertoires in COVID-19. Study-wide background: Donors in the United States, Italy and Spain gave samples during acute or convalescent COVID-19. PBMCs, B-cell-depleted T cells, or T cells provided the cDNA or gDNA that made up the material.

Repertoires were generated with immunoSEQ multiplex PCR, while TCRdb's copy carries only in-frame clones and drops some. The data hold 150,000 to 250,000 clones, with about 80% observed a single time. Trimming cost V 7 bases and J 1 base, with 13 bases left between them. The CDR3 is made up of 14 amino acids. Germline values: CDR1 MNHEY, CDR2 SVGAGI. Participant-given clinical history determined each cohort assignment. The sequenced sample was PBMCs or T cells enriched from blood (not recorded which). The clonotype originates from a man in his forties who had recovered from COVID-19. The chain carries TRBV6-5 and TRBJ1-1; D perhaps matches TRBD1 (5 bases). In DNA, the CDR3 is TGTGCCAGCACCGGGAGGGGAAGGAACACTGAAGCTTTCTTT. Its translation is CASTGRGRNTEAFF.